Here is one T cell receptor (beta chain) with its context. The data are from a study of blood T cell repertoires in COVID-19. Across the whole study: COVID-19 samples collected from the United States, Italy and Spain covered acute and convalescent phases. PBMCs, B-cell-depleted T cells, or T cells provided the cDNA or gDNA that made up the material.

V gave up 0 bases and J gave up 5 bases; unmatched junction bases: 9. CDR1 is LNHNV and CDR2 is YYDKDF in the germline V gene (reference sequence). This CDR3 has 17 amino acids. Original processing notes: The authors estimated nucleated cell counts from reference gene primer amplification. Sequenced by immunoSEQ multiplex PCR; TCRdb stores in-frame clones only, minus some. For V, J and clone size, that table is used; D and trimming come from the DNA. The table shows 100,000 to 150,000 clones, with 86% occurring only once. V gene TRBV15 combines with J gene TRBJ2-7; 11 bases match TRBD1. This clonotype was obtained from a man between 65 and 85 years old who had recovered from COVID-19. Sequenced input: peripheral blood. CDR3 in DNA: TGTGCCACCAGCAGAGAAAAAGGGACAGGGGGATTCCACGAGCAGTACTTC. Translating gives CATSREKGTGGFHEQYF.